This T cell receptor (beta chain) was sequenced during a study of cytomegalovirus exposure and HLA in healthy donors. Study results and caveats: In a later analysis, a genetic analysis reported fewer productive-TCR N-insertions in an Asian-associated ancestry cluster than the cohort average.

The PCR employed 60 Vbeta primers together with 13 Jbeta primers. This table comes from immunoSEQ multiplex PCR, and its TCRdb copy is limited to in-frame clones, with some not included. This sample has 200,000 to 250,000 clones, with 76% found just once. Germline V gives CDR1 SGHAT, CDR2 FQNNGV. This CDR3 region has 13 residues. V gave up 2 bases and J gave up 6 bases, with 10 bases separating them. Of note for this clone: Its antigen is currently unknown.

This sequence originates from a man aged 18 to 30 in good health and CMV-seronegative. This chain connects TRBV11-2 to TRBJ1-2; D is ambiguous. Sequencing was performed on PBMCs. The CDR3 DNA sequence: TGTGCCAGCAGCTTAACAGAAGGCCATGGCTACACCTTC. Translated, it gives CASSLTEGHGYTF.